The clone carrying this T cell receptor beta chain has a count of ten or more. Roughly three months, about 14 weeks, into antiretroviral therapy, follow-up blood was collected. The repertoire came from unfractionated whole blood and reflected all unsorted peripheral T cells. The data were taken from a study of HIV-infected patients and healthy controls. Reverse transcription used around 500 ng RNA and constant-region primers for alpha and beta. Each of the alpha and beta chains got its own library through chain-specific third strand synthesis with indices. A single record per CDR3 protein comes from TCRdb applying MiXCR to the 5' RACE reads. The table has fewer than 8,000 distinct CDR3 sequences, 7% to 10% seen once. The length of the CDR3 is 12 residues. The germline V gene encodes CDR1 GTSNPN and CDR2 SVGIG (reference sequence). Between the trimmed V and J ends, which lost 2 bases and 4 bases, there was a span of 7 bases.

The gene calls are TRBV30 and TRBJ2-3; no firm D call. The sequence came from an adult with HIV infection. This sample comprised blood, obtained during antiretroviral therapy. The CDR3 nucleotides read TGTGCCTGGAGTCCCCCCCCAGATACGCAGTATTTT. The encoded protein is CAWSPPPDTQYF.